One and the same sample provided the 28 T cell receptor beta chains below, sequenced in a study of CD8+ T cells in alopecia areata listed by TCRdb under 2018. Explained via the paper, the treatment or condition label denotes: oral pan-JAK inhibitor, 5-10 mg twice daily. Receptors were amplified or captured by the immunoSEQ multiplex PCR assay. RNA was extracted from all samples and reverse transcribed into cDNA as template for TCR sequencing. The source is immuneACCESS, and TCRdb retained only in-frame sequences with V and J called. Part of the clones is not carried over; for the studies checked, unresolved V genes explain less than half of this, and the remainder is unexplained. The sample table records 150,000 to 200,000 clones; more than 55% of these occur just once. 1.3% of the sample goes to the ten largest clones. The starting material was CD4+ T cells sorted from blood, obtained between weeks 49 and 50, from a patient treated with tofacitinib. Source of these receptors: a human donor with alopecia areata.

This clone is judged medium-sized. The chain carries TRBV13 and TRBJ2-3; D gene ambiguous. Germline lookup yields CDR1 PRHDT and CDR2 FYEKMQ (reference sequence). Trimming took 11 bases from V and 9 from J, leaving 9 bases between them. There are 9 residues in the CDR3. The CDR3 sequence is CASRGTQYF. CDR3 bases: TGTGCCTCCCGTGGAACGCAGTATTTT.

This clone was observed a handful of times. The J gene is TRBJ2-1, the V gene TRBV13; perhaps TRBD2 as D (6 bases). Germline lookup yields CDR1 PRHDT and CDR2 FYEKMQ (reference sequence). The germline V and J ends were trimmed by 5 bases and 0 bases, with 14 bases remaining between them. CDR3 length: 16 amino acids. CDR3 amino acids: CASSPRGTYSYNEQFF. CDR3 in DNA: TGTGCCAGCAGCCCCCGCGGGACTTACTCCTACAATGAGCAGTTCTTC.

The chain has TRBV5-6 and TRBJ2-5, with 7 bases lining up with TRBD1. With V trimmed by 4 bases and J by 6 bases, 6 bases remained unmatched. This CDR3 is 13 amino acids long. Germline CDR1 reads SGHDT; CDR2 reads YYEEEE. CDR3 coding DNA: TGTGCCAGCAGCCTCGGACAGGAGAAGACCCAGTACTTC. Translation: CASSLGQEKTQYF.

This rearrangement joins TRBV6-5 to TRBJ2-1; a weak D match, TRBD2 (5 bases). The CDR3 length is 12 residues. The V gene lost 5 bases and the J gene lost 3 bases, with 5 bases spanning the gap. CDR1 is MNHEY, CDR2 SVGAGI, per germline. The CDR3 here is CASSDYYNEQFF. Written as DNA, the CDR3 is TGTGCCAGCAGTGACTACTACAATGAGCAGTTCTTC.

The chain recombines TRBV27 with TRBJ1-5; 11 bases fit TRBD1. The ends lost 4 bases at V and 7 bases at J; junction bases unmatched: 6. This CDR3 spans 15 amino acids. The V gene's germline CDR1 is MNHEY and CDR2 SMNVEV (reference sequence). The CDR3 DNA sequence: TGTGCCAGCAGTTCCGGGACAGGGGGAAGACAGCCCCAGCATTTT. It is translated as CASSSGTGGRQPQHF.

J is TRBJ2-5 and V is TRBV29-1; unclear D gene. Trimming removed 3 bases from V and 0 bases from J, with 8 bases in between. The CDR3 spans 13 residues. Germline V gene lookup returns CDR1 SQVTM and CDR2 ANQGSEA. DNA of the CDR3: TGCAGCGTTGATGGTGCCCACCAAGAGACCCAGTACTTC. Translating gives CSVDGAHQETQYF.

DNA of the CDR3: TGCGCCAGCAGCTTGACAGGCGAGTACGAGCAGTACTTC. The encoded protein is CASSLTGEYEQYF. This sequence joins TRBV5-1 and TRBJ2-7, with a tentative D call TRBD1 (5 bases). Germline CDR1 is SGHRS and CDR2 is YFSETQ. The CDR3 has 13 residues. Trimming cost V 1 base and J 4 bases, with 9 bases left between them.

This clone has just a few counts. The rearrangement joins TRBV11-2 to TRBJ1-3; 8 positions match TRBD1. Germline V gene lookup returns CDR1 SGHAT and CDR2 FQNNGV. V shed 5 bases and J 4 bases; nucleotides not matched to a gene: 10. The CDR3 length is 16 residues. This chain's CDR3 is CASSRMGQAKGNTIYF. CDR3 coding DNA: TGTGCCAGCAGCCGCATGGGACAGGCGAAAGGAAACACCATATATTTT. Looking up the rest from reference TRBV11-2 and TRBJ1-3 gives the full variable domain: EAGVAQSPRYKIIEKRQSVAFWCNPISGHATLYWYQQILGQGPKLLIQFQNNGVVDDSQLPKDRFSAERLKGVDSTLKIQPAKLEDSAVYLCASSRMGQAKGNTIYFGEGSWLTVV.

This clone was found once. The chain is built from TRBV29-1 and TRBJ1-2, with D maybe TRBD1 (5 bases). Deletions cut 6 bases from V and 8 bases from J, with 13 bases between. This CDR3 has 11 residues. Germline V lookup: CDR1 SQVTM, CDR2 ANQGSEA. The CDR3 coding sequence is TGCAGCGTGCAGCAGGGCTTAGGCTACACCTTC. It translates to CSVQQGLGYTF.

This clone was recorded only once. V gene TRBV19 combines with J gene TRBJ2-1; 7 nucleotides agree with TRBD2. CDR1 LNHDA and CDR2 SQIVND come from the germline V gene (reference sequence). This CDR3 has 16 residues. V trimming: 0 bases; J trimming: 7 bases; junction bases outside the gene matches: 9. CDR3 protein: CASSIDLASGGNEQFF. The CDR3 coding sequence is TGTGCCAGTAGTATAGATCTGGCTAGCGGCGGAAATGAGCAGTTCTTC.

This clone occurred many times. The CDR3 DNA follows: TGTGCCAGCAGGACCGGGACAGGGAGAGGCAATGAGCAGTTCTTC. Translating it yields CASRTGTGRGNEQFF. The chain has TRBV2 and TRBJ2-1; 9 bases match TRBD1. This CDR3 has 15 residues. Trimming removed 6 bases from V and 6 bases from J; junction bases left unmatched: 9. Germline values: CDR1 SNHLY, CDR2 FYNNEI.

The chain carries TRBV29-1 and TRBJ2-1, with D possibly matching TRBD2 (7 bases). Germline CDR1 and CDR2: SQVTM and ANQGSEA. V shed 6 bases and J shed 7 bases, with 19 bases lying between them. CDR3 length: 14 amino acids. In DNA, the CDR3 is TGCAGCGTGACCCTGGGCGGGGGCGGAAATGAGCAGTTCTTC. Translation gives CSVTLGGGGNEQFF.

The genes are TRBV7-2 and TRBJ1-6; possibly TRBD1 for D (6 bases). The CDR3 is 18 amino acids. Germline lookup yields CDR1 SGHTA and CDR2 FQGNSA. Trimming stripped 1 base from V and 5 bases from J, with 18 bases between. CDR3 nucleotide sequence: TGTGCCAGCAGCTTAGGTCCCCCGCGACAGGTTAATAATTCACCCCTCCACTTT. Translating gives CASSLGPPRQVNNSPLHF. Variable domain in full (rest from reference TRBV7-2 and TRBJ1-6): GAGVSQSPSNKVTEKGKDVELRCDPISGHTALYWYRQSLGQGLEFLIYFQGNSAPDKSGLPSDRFSAERTGGSVSTLTIQRTQQEDSAVYLCASSLGPPRQVNNSPLHFGNGTRLTVT.

The V and J genes are TRBV29-1 and TRBJ2-3; perhaps TRBD2 as D (5 bases). Deletions cut 4 bases from V and 5 bases from J, with 16 bases between. The CDR3 consists of 14 residues. Germline-derived CDR1 and CDR2 are SQVTM and ANQGSEA. DNA for the CDR3: TGCAGCGTTGGGTTGAGGGTGGGAAGAGATACGCAGTATTTT. Encoded protein: CSVGLRVGRDTQYF.

This chain links TRBV9 with TRBJ1-1; D unresolved. V was shortened by 0 bases and J by 6 bases, with 12 bases between the two germline ends. Germline V gives CDR1 SGDLS, CDR2 YYNGEE. The CDR3 covers 14 residues. The CDR3 DNA sequence: TGTGCCAGCAGCGTAGGCCCCACGACGCCTGAAGCTTTCTTT. Amino acids: CASSVGPTTPEAFF.

This chain uses TRBV9 with TRBJ2-2; weak D call: TRBD1 (5 bases). The CDR3 sequence is 15 residues long. Germline CDR1 reads SGDLS; CDR2 reads YYNGEE. The V end lost 2 bases, the J end lost 6 bases, and 14 bases lay between the germline ends. The CDR3, as DNA: TGTGCCAGCAGCGTCTTAGGGGAAGTAGCCGGGGAGCTGTTTTTT. It codes for CASSVLGEVAGELFF.

This clone was detected a few times. The chain joins TRBV7-3 to TRBJ1-6; D perhaps matches TRBD1 (6 bases). Germline loops: CDR1 SGHTA, CDR2 FQGTGA. V lost 7 bases, J lost 10 bases, and 14 bases lay in between. The length of the CDR3 is 13 residues. CDR3 in DNA: TGTGCCAGCATACAGGGAAAGCGATCACCCCTCCACTTT. This sequence encodes CASIQGKRSPLHF.

This chain links TRBV7-7 with TRBJ1-4; D remains unclear. Germline assignment: CDR1 SSHAT and CDR2 FNYEAQ (reference sequence). Trimming took 5 bases from V and 3 from J, leaving 13 bases between them. The CDR3 length is 15 residues. As DNA, the CDR3 is TGTGCCAGCAGCCTCCGAGAAGGGCCTAATGAAAAACTGTTTTTT. This codes for CASSLREGPNEKLFF. Full variable domain (remainder filled in from reference TRBV7-7 and TRBJ1-4): GAGVSQSPRYKVTKRGQDVTLRCDPISSHATLYWYQQALGQGPEFLTYFNYEAQPDKSGLPSDRFSAERPEGSISTLTIQRTEQRDSAMYRCASSLREGPNEKLFFGSGTQLSVL.

The chain employs TRBV10-3 and TRBJ2-1; 7 bases map to TRBD2. Trimming at V came to 7 bases and at J to 0 bases, leaving 3 bases not matched to a gene. The CDR3 runs to 14 residues. The V gene's germline CDR1 is ENHRY and CDR2 SYGVKD. CDR3 coding DNA: TGTGCCATCACCAGGACTAGCTCCTACAATGAGCAGTTCTTC. This gives the protein CAITRTSSYNEQFF.

This clone was seen more than once but under ten times. This chain uses TRBV2 with TRBJ1-5, with TRBD1 as a possible D gene (5 bases). The CDR3 has 13 residues. The V gene's germline CDR1 is SNHLY and CDR2 FYNNEI. With 8 bases removed from V and 1 base from J, the gap between germline ends came to 9 bases. The chain's CDR3 is CASCRDSNQPQHF. DNA for the CDR3: TGTGCCAGCTGCCGGGACAGCAATCAGCCCCAGCATTTT.

The chain is built from TRBV30 and TRBJ1-2; 7 nucleotides line up with TRBD1. CDR1 and CDR2 from the germline V gene are GTSNPN and SVGIG (reference sequence). V shed 1 base and J 5 bases; nucleotides not matched to a gene: 1. The CDR3 extends over 12 amino acids. In nucleotides, the CDR3 is TGTGCCTGGAGTGAGGGACAGTATGGCTACACCTTC. Its protein product is CAWSEGQYGYTF.

The chain is built from TRBV7-2 and TRBJ1-2; D is undetermined. Germline V CDR1 and CDR2: SGHTA, FQGNSA. Trimming removed 1 base from V and 5 bases from J, with 17 bases in between. The length of the CDR3 is 16 residues. This CDR3 is CASSLGGRPELYGYTF. The CDR3 region has the DNA TGTGCCAGCAGCTTAGGAGGACGGCCCGAACTTTATGGCTACACCTTC.

J is TRBJ1-5 and V is TRBV7-2; D might be TRBD1 (5 bases). Germline loops: CDR1 SGHTA, CDR2 FQGNSA. The CDR3 loop spans 16 amino acids. V was clipped by 5 bases and J by 4 bases, with 18 bases between them. The CDR3 DNA sequence: TGTGCCAGCAGCGAAGCCGGGACCAAGGGTAATCAGCCCCAGCATTTT. It yields the protein CASSEAGTKGNQPQHF.

Points on this clone: This same CDR3 is encoded by further DNA sequences in the sample. V and J are TRBV10-3 and TRBJ2-3; D gene unclear. The germline V and J ends were trimmed by 3 bases and 3 bases, with 7 bases remaining between them. This CDR3 spans 13 amino acids. Looked up from germline, CDR1 is ENHRY and CDR2 is SYGVKD. Here the CDR3 DNA reads TGTGCCATCAGTGATCGTGGGACAGATACGCAGTATTTT. Translating it yields CAISDRGTDTQYF.

The V and J genes are TRBV7-8 and TRBJ1-2; D possibly corresponds to TRBD1 (6 bases). V was shortened by 2 bases and J by 7 bases, with 14 bases between the two germline ends. CDR1 and CDR2 from the germline V gene are SGHVS and FQNEAQ. CDR3 size: 14 residues. The CDR3 loop is CASSLQGGIVGYTF. The DNA for the CDR3 is TGTGCCAGCAGCTTACAAGGGGGAATCGTTGGCTACACCTTC.

This clone has a handful of counts. This chain links TRBV5-4 with TRBJ2-3; 8 bases are a match to TRBD2. Germline CDR1 is SGHNT and CDR2 is YYREEE (reference sequence). Trimming cost V 0 bases and J 1 base; bases outside gene matches: 1. This CDR3 contains 15 residues. CDR3 in amino acids: CASSLAGGGTDTQYF. The DNA for the CDR3 is TGTGCCAGCAGCTTGGCCGGGGGGGGCACAGATACGCAGTATTTT.

The chain is built from TRBV2 and TRBJ1-6; the match to TRBD1 covers 9 bases. The trim removed 6 bases at V and 7 bases at J, leaving 7 bases unmatched. The CDR3 loop spans 15 amino acids. CDR1 SNHLY and CDR2 FYNNEI come from the germline V gene. This CDR3 is CASRGPGTGNSPLHF. The DNA of the CDR3 is TGTGCCAGCAGAGGCCCCGGGACAGGGAATTCACCCCTCCACTTT. The whole variable domain, filled in from reference TRBV2 and TRBJ1-6, reads EPEVTQTPSHQVTQMGQEVILRCVPISNHLYFYWYRQILGQKVEFLVSFYNNEISEKSEIFDDQFSVERPDGSNFTLKIRSTKLEDSAMYFCASRGPGTGNSPLHFGNGTRLTVT.

In its sample, this clone was seen a few times. The chain couples TRBV10-2 to TRBJ2-4; D remains unclear. CDR1 WSHSY and CDR2 SAAADI come from the germline V gene. The V gene lost 6 bases and the J gene lost 1 base, with 13 bases spanning the gap. The CDR3 runs 15 residues. The CDR3 spells CASRDTPGAKNIQYF. The CDR3 nucleotides are TGCGCCAGCAGAGACACCCCTGGTGCCAAAAACATTCAGTACTTC.